This T cell receptor beta chain was observed in a study of tumor-infiltrating lymphocytes in localized non-small cell lung cancer. V lost 8 bases and J lost 4, with 20 bases in between. The CDR3 totals 15 residues. Germline CDR1 reads SNHLY; CDR2 reads FYNNEI. Here immunoSEQ multiplex PCR was the method, and the copy in TCRdb shows in-frame clones only, minus some. Here the sample spans approximately 16,000 clones, less than 55% being singletons. The receptor was derived from a human donor with non-small cell lung cancer. V usage is TRBV2 and J usage is TRBJ1-1; no firm D call. Sequencing input: lung tumor tissue. In DNA, the CDR3 is TGTGCCAGCGGGTTAAATTCCGGGTCGCGCACTGAAGCTTTCTTT. It yields the protein CASGLNSGSRTEAFF.